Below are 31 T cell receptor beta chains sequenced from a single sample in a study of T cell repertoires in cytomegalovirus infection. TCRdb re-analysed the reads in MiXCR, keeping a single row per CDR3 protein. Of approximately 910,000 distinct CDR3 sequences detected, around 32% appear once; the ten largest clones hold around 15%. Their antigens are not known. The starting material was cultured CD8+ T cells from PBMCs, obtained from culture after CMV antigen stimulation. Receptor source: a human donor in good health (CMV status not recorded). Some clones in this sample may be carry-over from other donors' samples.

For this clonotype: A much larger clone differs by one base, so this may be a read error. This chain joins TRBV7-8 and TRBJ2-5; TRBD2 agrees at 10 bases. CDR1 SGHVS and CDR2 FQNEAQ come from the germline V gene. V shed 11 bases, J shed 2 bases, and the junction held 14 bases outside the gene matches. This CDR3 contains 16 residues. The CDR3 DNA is TGTGCCGGCACCCGTCCCCGAGCGGGGGGGCAAGAGACCCAGTACTTC. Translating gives CAGTRPRAGGQETQYF.

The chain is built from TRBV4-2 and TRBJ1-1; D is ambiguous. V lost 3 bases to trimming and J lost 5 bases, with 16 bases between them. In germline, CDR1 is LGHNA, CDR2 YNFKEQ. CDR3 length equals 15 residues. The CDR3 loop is CASSQPLEGRTEAFF. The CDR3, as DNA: TGTGCCAGCAGCCAGCCGCTCGAGGGTCGAACTGAAGCTTTCTTT.

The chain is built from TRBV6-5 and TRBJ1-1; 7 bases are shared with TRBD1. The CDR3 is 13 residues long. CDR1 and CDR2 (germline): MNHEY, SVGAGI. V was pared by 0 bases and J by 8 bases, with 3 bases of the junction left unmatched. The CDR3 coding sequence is TGTGCCAGCAGTTACTCGGCGGACAGGGAAGCTTTCTTT. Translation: CASSYSADREAFF.

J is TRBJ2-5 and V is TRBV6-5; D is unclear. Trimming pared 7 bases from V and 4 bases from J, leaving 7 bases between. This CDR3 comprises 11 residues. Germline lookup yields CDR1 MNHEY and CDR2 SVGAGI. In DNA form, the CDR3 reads TGTGCCAGCACCGTAGGAGAGACCCAGTACTTC. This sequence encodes CASTVGETQYF.

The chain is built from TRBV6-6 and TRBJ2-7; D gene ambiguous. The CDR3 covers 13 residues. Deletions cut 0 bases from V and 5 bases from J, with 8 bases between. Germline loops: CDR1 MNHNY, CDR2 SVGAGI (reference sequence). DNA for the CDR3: TGTGCCAGCAGTTACTCGAAGGTGGACGAGCAGTACGTC. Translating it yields CASSYSKVDEQYV.

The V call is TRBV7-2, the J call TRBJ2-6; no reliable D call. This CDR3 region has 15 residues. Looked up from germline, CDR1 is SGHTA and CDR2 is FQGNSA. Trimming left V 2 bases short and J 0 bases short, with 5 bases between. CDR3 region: CASSLTLSGANVLTF. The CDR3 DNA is TGTGCCAGCAGCTTAACACTCTCTGGGGCCAACGTCCTGACTTTC. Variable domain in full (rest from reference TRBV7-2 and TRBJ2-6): GAGVSQSPSNKVTEKGKDVELRCDPISGHTALYWYRQSLGQGLEFLIYFQGNSAPDKSGLPSDRFSAERTGGSVSTLTIQRTQQEDSAVYLCASSLTLSGANVLTFGAGSRLTVL.

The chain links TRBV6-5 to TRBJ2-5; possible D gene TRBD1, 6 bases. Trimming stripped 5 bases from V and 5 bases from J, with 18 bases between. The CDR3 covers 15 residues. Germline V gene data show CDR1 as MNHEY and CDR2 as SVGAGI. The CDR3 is CASSDQGSALETQYF. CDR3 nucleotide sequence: TGTGCCAGCAGTGACCAGGGGAGTGCTTTGGAGACCCAGTACTTC.

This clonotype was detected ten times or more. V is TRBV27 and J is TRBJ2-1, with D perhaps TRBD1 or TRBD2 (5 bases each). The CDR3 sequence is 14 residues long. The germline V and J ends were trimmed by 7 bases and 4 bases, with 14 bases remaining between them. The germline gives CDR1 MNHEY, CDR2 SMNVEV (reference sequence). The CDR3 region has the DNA TGTGCCAGCACCAATGGGGCGGGTTACAATGAGCAGTTCTTC. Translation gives CASTNGAGYNEQFF.

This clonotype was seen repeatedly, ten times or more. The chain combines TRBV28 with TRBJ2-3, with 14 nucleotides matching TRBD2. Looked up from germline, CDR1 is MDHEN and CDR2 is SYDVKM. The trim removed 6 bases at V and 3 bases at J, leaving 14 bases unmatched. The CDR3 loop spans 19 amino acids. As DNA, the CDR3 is TGTGCCAGCAGCTGCCTATACATGACTAGCGGGGGGGCGACAGATACGCAGTATTTT. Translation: CASSCLYMTSGGATDTQYF.

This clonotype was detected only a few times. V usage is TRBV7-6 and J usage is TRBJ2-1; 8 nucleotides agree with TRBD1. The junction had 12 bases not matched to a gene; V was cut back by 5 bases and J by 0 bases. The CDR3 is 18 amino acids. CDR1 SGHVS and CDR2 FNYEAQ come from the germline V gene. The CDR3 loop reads CASSVRNRDRSSYNEQFF. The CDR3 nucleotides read TGTGCCAGCAGCGTCCGGAACCGGGACAGGAGCTCCTACAATGAGCAGTTCTTC.

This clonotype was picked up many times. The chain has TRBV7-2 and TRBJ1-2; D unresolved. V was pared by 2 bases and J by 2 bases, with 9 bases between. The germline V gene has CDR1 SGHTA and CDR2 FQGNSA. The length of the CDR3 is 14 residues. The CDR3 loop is CASSLPAENYGYTF. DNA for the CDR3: TGTGCCAGCAGCTTACCGGCAGAGAACTATGGCTACACCTTC.

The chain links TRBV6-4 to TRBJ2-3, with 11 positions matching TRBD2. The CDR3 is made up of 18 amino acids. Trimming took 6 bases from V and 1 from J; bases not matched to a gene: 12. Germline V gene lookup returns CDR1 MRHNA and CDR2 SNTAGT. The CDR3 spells CASSDTPLAGGRTDTQYF. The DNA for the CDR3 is TGTGCCAGCAGCGATACCCCGCTAGCGGGGGGCCGCACAGATACGCAGTATTTT.

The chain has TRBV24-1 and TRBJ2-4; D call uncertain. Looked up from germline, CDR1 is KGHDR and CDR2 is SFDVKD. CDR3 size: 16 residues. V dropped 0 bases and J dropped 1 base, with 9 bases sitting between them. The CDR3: CATSDLAQSAKNIQYF. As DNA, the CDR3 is TGTGCCACCAGTGATTTGGCCCAATCGGCCAAAAACATTCAGTACTTC.

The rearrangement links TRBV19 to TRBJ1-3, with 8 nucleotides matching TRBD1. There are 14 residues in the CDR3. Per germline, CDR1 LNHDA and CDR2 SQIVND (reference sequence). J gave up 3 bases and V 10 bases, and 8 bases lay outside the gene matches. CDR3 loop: CATFQGARGNTIYF. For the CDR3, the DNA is TGTGCCACTTTCCAGGGGGCTCGTGGAAACACCATATATTTT.

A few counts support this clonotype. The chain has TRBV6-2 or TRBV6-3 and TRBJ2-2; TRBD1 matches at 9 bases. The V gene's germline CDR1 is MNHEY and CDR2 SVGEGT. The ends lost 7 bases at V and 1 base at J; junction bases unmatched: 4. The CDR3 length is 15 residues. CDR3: CASIGTGRNTGELFF. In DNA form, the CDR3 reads TGTGCCAGCATAGGGACAGGGCGGAACACCGGGGAGCTGTTTTTT.

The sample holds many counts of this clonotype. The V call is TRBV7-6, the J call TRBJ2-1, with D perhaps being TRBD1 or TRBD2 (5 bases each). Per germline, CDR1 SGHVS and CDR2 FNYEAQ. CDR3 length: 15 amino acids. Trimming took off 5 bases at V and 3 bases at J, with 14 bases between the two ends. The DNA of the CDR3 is TGTGCCAGCAGCGCCGAGGGGACGTTCTACAATGAGCAGTTCTTC. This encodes CASSAEGTFYNEQFF.

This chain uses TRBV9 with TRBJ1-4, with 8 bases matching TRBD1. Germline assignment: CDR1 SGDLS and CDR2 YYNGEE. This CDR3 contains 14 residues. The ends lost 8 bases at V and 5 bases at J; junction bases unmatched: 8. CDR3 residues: CASTSGGANEKLFF. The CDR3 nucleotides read TGTGCCAGTACTTCAGGGGGCGCAAATGAAAAACTGTTTTTT.

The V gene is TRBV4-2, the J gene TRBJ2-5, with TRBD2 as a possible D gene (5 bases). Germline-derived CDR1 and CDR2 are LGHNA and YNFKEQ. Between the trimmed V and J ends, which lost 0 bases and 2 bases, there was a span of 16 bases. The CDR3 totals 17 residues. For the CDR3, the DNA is TGTGCCAGCAGCCAAGATGAGCGGCGACCAACTCAAGAGACCCAGTACTTC. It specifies CASSQDERRPTQETQYF.

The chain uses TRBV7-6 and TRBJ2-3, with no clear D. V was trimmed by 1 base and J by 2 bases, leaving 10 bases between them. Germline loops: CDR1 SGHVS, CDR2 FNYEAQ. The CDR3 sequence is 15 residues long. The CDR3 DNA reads TGTGCCAGCAGCTTAGGGCAGCGCCCCACAGATACGCAGTATTTT. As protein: CASSLGQRPTDTQYF. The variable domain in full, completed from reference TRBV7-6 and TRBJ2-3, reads GAGVSQSPRYKVTKRGQDVALRCDPISGHVSLYWYRQALGQGPEFLTYFNYEAQQDKSGLPNDRFSAERPEGSISTLTIQRTEQRDSAMYRCASSLGQRPTDTQYFGPGTRLTVL.

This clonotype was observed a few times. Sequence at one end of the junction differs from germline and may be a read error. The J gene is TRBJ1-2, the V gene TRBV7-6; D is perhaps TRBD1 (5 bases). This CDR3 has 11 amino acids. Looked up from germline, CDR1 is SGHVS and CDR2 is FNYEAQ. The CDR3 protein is CASWADGRGDF. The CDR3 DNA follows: TGTGCCAGTTGGGCTGACGGGCGAGGGGACTTC. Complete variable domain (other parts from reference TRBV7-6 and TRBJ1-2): GAGVSQSPRYKVTKRGQDVALRCDPISGHVSLYWYRQALGQGPEFLTYFNYEAQQDKSGLPNDRFSAERPEGSISTLTIQRTEQRDSAMYRCASWADGRGDFGSGTRLTVV.

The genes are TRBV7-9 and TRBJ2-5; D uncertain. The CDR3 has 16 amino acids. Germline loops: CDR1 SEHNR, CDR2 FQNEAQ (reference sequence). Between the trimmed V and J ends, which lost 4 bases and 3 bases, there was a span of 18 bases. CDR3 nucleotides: TGTGCCAGCAGCTCACAGACGCCTGAGTACAAAGAGACCCAGTACTTC. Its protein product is CASSSQTPEYKETQYF.

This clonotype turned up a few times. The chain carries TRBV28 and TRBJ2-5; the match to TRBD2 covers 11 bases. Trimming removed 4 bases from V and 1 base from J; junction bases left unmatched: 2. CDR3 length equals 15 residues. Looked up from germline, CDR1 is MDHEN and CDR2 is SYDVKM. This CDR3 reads CASSSSGGIQETQYF. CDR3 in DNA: TGTGCCAGCAGTTCTAGCGGGGGGATCCAAGAGACCCAGTACTTC.

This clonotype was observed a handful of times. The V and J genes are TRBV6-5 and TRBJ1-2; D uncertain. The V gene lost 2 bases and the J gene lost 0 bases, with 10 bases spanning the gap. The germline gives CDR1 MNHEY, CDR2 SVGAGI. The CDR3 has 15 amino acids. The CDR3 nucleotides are TGTGCCAGCAGTTACCATCGGGCCTCTAACTATGGCTACACCTTC. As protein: CASSYHRASNYGYTF.

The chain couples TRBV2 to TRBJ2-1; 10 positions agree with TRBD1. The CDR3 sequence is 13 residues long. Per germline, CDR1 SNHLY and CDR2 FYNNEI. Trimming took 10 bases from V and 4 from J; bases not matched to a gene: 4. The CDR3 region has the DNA TGTGCCACCCGGACAGGGGGATACAATGAGCAGTTCTTC. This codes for CATRTGGYNEQFF. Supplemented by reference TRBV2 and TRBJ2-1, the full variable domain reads EPEVTQTPSHQVTQMGQEVILRCVPISNHLYFYWYRQILGQKVEFLVSFYNNEISEKSEIFDDQFSVERPDGSNFTLKIRSTKLEDSAMYFCATRTGGYNEQFFGPGTRLTVL.

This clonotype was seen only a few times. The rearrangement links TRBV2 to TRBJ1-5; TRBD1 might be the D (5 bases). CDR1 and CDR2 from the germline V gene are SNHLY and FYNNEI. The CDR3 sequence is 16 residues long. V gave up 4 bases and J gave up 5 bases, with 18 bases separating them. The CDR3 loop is CASSVAWQGRDQPQHF. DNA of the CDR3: TGTGCCAGCAGTGTCGCTTGGCAGGGCAGGGATCAGCCCCAGCATTTT.

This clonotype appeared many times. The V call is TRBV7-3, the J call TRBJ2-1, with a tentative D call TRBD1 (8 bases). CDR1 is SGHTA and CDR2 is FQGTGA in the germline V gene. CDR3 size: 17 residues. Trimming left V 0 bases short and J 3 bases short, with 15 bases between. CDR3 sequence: CASSLTGGTGRYNEQFF. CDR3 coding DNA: TGTGCCAGCAGCTTAACCGGGGGGACAGGACGCTACAATGAGCAGTTCTTC.

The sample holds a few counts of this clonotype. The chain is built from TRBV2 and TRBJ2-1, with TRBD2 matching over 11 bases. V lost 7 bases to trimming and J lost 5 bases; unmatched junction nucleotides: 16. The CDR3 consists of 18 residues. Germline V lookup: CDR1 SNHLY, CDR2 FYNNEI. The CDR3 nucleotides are TGTGCCAGCAAGCCACGACAGGGCCCGGGACTAGCGGACAATGAGCAGTTCTTC. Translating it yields CASKPRQGPGLADNEQFF.

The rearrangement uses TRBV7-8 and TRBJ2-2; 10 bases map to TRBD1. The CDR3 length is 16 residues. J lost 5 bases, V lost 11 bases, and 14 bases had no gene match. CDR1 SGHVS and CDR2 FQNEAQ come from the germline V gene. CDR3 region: CAQPFTRTGGTGELFF. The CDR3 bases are TGTGCCCAACCCTTTACGAGGACAGGGGGAACCGGGGAGCTGTTTTTT. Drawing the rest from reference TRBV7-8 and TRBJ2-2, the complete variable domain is GAGVSQSPRYKVAKRGQDVALRCDPISGHVSLFWYQQALGQGPEFLTYFQNEAQLDKSGLPSDRFFAERPEGSVSTLKIQRTQQEDSAVYLCAQPFTRTGGTGELFFGEGSRLTVL.

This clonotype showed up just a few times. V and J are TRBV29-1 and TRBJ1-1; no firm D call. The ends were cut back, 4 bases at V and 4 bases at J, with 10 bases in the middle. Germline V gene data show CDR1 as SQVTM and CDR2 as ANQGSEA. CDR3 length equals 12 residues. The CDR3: CSVGLGTTEAFF. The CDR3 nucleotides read TGCAGCGTTGGCCTCGGAACCACTGAAGCTTTCTTT.

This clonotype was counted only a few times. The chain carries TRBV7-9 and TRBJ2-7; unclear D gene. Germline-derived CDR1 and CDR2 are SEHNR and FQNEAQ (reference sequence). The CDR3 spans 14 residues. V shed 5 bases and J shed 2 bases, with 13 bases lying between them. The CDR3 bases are TGTGCCAGCAGCGGGCCGTTTGGACCCTACGAGCAGTACGTC. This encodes CASSGPFGPYEQYV.

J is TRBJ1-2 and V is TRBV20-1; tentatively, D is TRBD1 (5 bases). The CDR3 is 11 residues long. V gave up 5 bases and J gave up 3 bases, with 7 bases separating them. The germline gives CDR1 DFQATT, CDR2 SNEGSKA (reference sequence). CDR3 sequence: CSADSHYGYTF. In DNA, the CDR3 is TGCAGTGCTGACAGCCACTATGGCTACACCTTC.